Listed below are T cell receptor beta chains from one sample, sequenced in a study of blood T cell repertoires in COVID-19. Repertoires were generated with immunoSEQ multiplex PCR, while TCRdb's copy carries only in-frame clones and drops some. The sample records hundreds of thousands of clones, 86% being singletons. The specimen sequenced was peripheral blood. The source is a woman in her 30s with active or convalescent COVID-19. CDR3s include the opening cysteine and the closing phenylalanine or tryptophan. Each record gives: J gene, V gene, clone size, D gene, CDR3 protein, CDR3 DNA. A D gene is named only where the DNA matches it firmly. Rows give clone size only sometimes, using once, few, many, or a class for an expanded clone.

>TRBJ1-1|TRBV5-1|.|.
CASSPLGGGDTEAFF
TGCGCCAGCAGCCCCCTCGGGGGTGGGGACACTGAAGCTTTCTTT
>TRBJ1-4|TRBV3-1/TRBV3-2|.|.
CASSLTVNEKLFF
TGTGCCAGCAGCCTGACAGTTAATGAAAAACTGTTTTTT
>TRBJ2-7|TRBV4-1|.|.
CASSQDQGPYEQYF
TGCGCCAGCAGCCAAGACCAGGGGCCCTACGAGCAGTACTTC
>TRBJ1-2|TRBV25-1|.|TRBD1
CASSDWDRAGYTF
TGTGCCAGCAGTGATTGGGACAGGGCCGGCTACACCTTC
>TRBJ2-7|TRBV4-2|.|TRBD2
CASSQGISGKYEQYF
TGTGCCAGCAGCCAAGGTATTAGCGGGAAGTACGAGCAGTACTTC
>TRBJ2-1|TRBV29-1|.|.
CSVEDHLPNSYNEQFF
TGCAGCGTTGAAGATCACCTACCGAATTCCTACAATGAGCAGTTCTTC
>TRBJ2-4|TRBV19|.|.
CASSIGGGAFSAKNIQYF
TGTGCCAGTAGTATCGGAGGGGGGGCTTTTAGCGCCAAAAACATTCAGTACTTC
>TRBJ2-2|TRBV13|.|.
CASSVTRWELFF
TGTGCCAGCAGCGTAACGCGTTGGGAGCTGTTTTTT
>TRBJ2-7|TRBV5-4|.|TRBD2
CASSFVAGGFYEQYF
TGTGCCAGCAGCTTCGTAGCGGGAGGGTTCTACGAGCAGTACTTC
>TRBJ1-5|TRBV7-2|once|TRBD1
CASSSGTGVSNQPQHF
TGTGCCAGCAGCTCTGGGACAGGGGTAAGCAATCAGCCCCAGCATTTT
>TRBJ2-7|TRBV6-6|.|TRBD1
CASSYSGTGGSEQYF
TGTGCCAGCAGTTACTCAGGGACAGGGGGCTCCGAGCAGTACTTC
>TRBJ2-5|TRBV3-1/TRBV3-2|.|TRBD2
CASSQGTSGRETQYF
TGTGCCAGCAGCCAGGGGACTAGCGGGAGAGAGACCCAGTACTTC
>TRBJ2-7|TRBV10-1|.|.
CASSEGLFYEQYF
TGCGCCAGCAGTGAGGGGCTATTCTACGAGCAGTACTTC
>TRBJ1-4|TRBV30|.|.
CAWSVNAAIEKLFF
TGTGCCTGGAGTGTAAACGCAGCGATAGAAAAACTGTTTTTT
>TRBJ1-5|TRBV6-5|.|.
CASSLTEYSNQPQHF
TGTGCCAGCAGTCTAACAGAGTATAGCAATCAGCCCCAGCATTTT
>TRBJ1-1|TRBV21-1|few|.
CASNFRTVNTGDTEAFF
TGTGCCAGCAATTTCCGGACAGTTAATACCGGGGACACTGAAGCTTTCTTT
>TRBJ2-3|TRBV25-1|.|TRBD2
CASSVAGGSTDTQYF
TGTGCCAGCAGTGTAGCGGGGGGCTCGACAGATACGCAGTATTTT
>TRBJ2-1|TRBV5-1|.|TRBD2
CASSLGNGRSYNEQFF
TGCGCCAGCAGCTTGGGTAACGGGAGGTCCTACAATGAGCAGTTCTTC
>TRBJ1-5|TRBV10-2|.|.
CASSESARGNQPQHF
TGCGCCAGCAGTGAGTCAGCCAGGGGTAATCAGCCCCAGCATTTT
>TRBJ1-2|TRBV4-1|.|.
CASSQVGLRAALNHYGYTF
TGCGCCAGCAGCCAAGTAGGACTTAGGGCAGCCCTAAACCACTATGGCTACACCTTC
>TRBJ2-7|TRBV7-8|.|.
CASKKGQLSSYEQYF
TGTGCCAGCAAAAAAGGACAACTGAGCTCCTACGAGCAGTACTTC
>TRBJ2-1|TRBV19|.|TRBD2
CASSKSGLAFYNEQFF
TGTGCCAGTAGTAAGTCGGGACTAGCTTTCTACAATGAGCAGTTCTTC
>TRBJ2-7|TRBV7-2|few|.
CASSSPNRPRYEQYF
TGTGCCAGCAGCTCCCCCAACAGGCCTCGGTACGAGCAGTACTTC
>TRBJ2-7|TRBV7-9|.|.
CATEDSTNSYEQYF
TGTGCCACCGAAGACTCCACCAACTCCTACGAGCAGTACTTC
>TRBJ2-5|TRBV4-2|.|.
CASSQVGSGPQETQYF
TGTGCCAGCAGCCAAGTCGGTAGCGGACCTCAAGAGACCCAGTACTTC
>TRBJ1-2|TRBV11-1|few|.
CASSLGRGLNGYTF
TGTGCCAGCAGCTTAGGGCGCGGGTTGAATGGCTACACCTTC
>TRBJ1-4|TRBV3-1/TRBV3-2|.|.
CASRGGHHRLTNEKLFF
TGTGCCAGCCGGGGGGGGCACCACCGACTAACTAATGAAAAACTGTTTTTT
>TRBJ1-2|TRBV28|.|.
CASSSDSYGYTF
TGTGCCAGCAGTTCCGACAGCTATGGCTACACCTTC
>TRBJ1-1|TRBV29-1|.|.
CSSPGVGVGTEAFF
TGCAGCAGTCCAGGGGTGGGGGTTGGCACTGAAGCTTTCTTT
>TRBJ1-6|TRBV5-6|.|.
CASSDGTYNSPLHF
TGTGCCAGCAGCGACGGGACCTATAATTCACCCCTCCACTTT
>TRBJ2-5|TRBV2|.|.
CASSALETQYF
TGTGCCAGCAGTGCATTGGAGACCCAGTACTTC